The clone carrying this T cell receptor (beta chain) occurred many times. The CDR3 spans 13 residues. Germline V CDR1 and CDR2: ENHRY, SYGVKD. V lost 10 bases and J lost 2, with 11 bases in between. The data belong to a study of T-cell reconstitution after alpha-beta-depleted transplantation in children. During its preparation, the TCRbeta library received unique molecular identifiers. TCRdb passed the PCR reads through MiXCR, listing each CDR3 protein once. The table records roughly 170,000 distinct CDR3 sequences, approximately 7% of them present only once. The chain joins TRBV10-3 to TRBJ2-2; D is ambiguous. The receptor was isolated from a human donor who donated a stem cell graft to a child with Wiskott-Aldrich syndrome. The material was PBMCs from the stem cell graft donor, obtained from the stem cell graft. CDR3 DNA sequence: TGTGCCAGAAGAGACACAAACACCGGGGAGCTGTTTTTT. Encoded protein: CARRDTNTGELFF.